Each of the 19 T cell receptor beta chains below was sequenced from the same sample in a study of T cell repertoires in cytomegalovirus infection. These receptors have no known antigen. Using its own MiXCR run on the reads, TCRdb lists one record per CDR3 protein. The repertoire holds some 900,000 distinct CDR3 sequences, with 30% to 35% as singletons. Source: cultured CD8+ T cells from PBMCs, taken from culture after CMV antigen stimulation. The receptors were sampled from a human donor in good health (CMV status not recorded). Some clones in this sample may be carry-over from other donors' samples.

This clonotype was counted between two and nine times. This chain uses TRBV7-9 with TRBJ2-7; D possibly corresponds to TRBD1 (7 bases). V shed 1 base and J shed 6 bases, with 28 bases lying between them. Germline V gives CDR1 SEHNR, CDR2 FQNEAQ (reference sequence). CDR3 length: 19 residues. CDR3 sequence reads: CASSLGDNLTGRLSSEQYV. The CDR3 DNA reads TGTGCCAGCAGCTTAGGTGATAATCTGACAGGGAGGTTGTCGAGCGAGCAGTACGTC.

The CDR3 spells CASSVVITNNEQFF. CDR3 bases: TGTGCCAGCAGCGTTGTTATTACCAACAATGAGCAGTTCTTC. V and J are TRBV7-9 and TRBJ2-1, with no clear D. Looked up from germline, CDR1 is SEHNR and CDR2 is FQNEAQ (reference sequence). The CDR3 runs 14 residues. Trimming cost V 5 bases and J 5 bases, with 13 bases left between them.

The J gene is TRBJ2-7, the V gene TRBV27, with D tentatively TRBD2 (7 bases). From germline, CDR1 is MNHEY and CDR2 SMNVEV (reference sequence). Between the trimmed V and J ends, which lost 3 bases and 3 bases, there was a span of 18 bases. This CDR3 has 16 residues. The CDR3 bases are TGTGCCAGCAGTTTCTTTACCCCCGGGGGGCACTACGAGCAGTACTTC. Translating gives CASSFFTPGGHYEQYF.

V and J are TRBV7-9 and TRBJ1-2, with 8 bases aligning to TRBD1. This CDR3 contains 14 residues. Trimming took 7 bases from V and 3 from J; bases not matched to a gene: 7. Germline V gene data show CDR1 as SEHNR and CDR2 as FQNEAQ (reference sequence). In nucleotides, the CDR3 is TGTGCCAGCACCCCCAAGGACAGGGACTATGGCTACACCTTC. Translation gives CASTPKDRDYGYTF.

V is TRBV2 and J is TRBJ1-1; TRBD1 agrees at 9 bases. The CDR3 consists of 14 residues. Germline assignment: CDR1 SNHLY and CDR2 FYNNEI. J lost 3 bases, V lost 6 bases, and 5 bases had no gene match. In DNA form, the CDR3 reads TGTGCCAGCAGGGCCGGGACAGGGTACACTGAAGCTTTCTTT. Protein product: CASRAGTGYTEAFF.

This clonotype was observed a handful of times. V gene TRBV11-2 combines with J gene TRBJ2-3; D is perhaps TRBD1 (6 bases). CDR1 SGHAT and CDR2 FQNNGV come from the germline V gene. With 6 bases removed from V and 6 bases from J, the gap between germline ends came to 19 bases. The CDR3 is made up of 15 amino acids. The CDR3 coding sequence is TGTGCCAGCAGTCCCCGGCCCCAGAGGGGGGATACGCAGTATTTT. This encodes CASSPRPQRGDTQYF.

This clonotype showed up just a few times. The J gene is TRBJ2-7, the V gene TRBV7-2, with TRBD1 identical over 7 bases. The CDR3 consists of 15 residues. The germline gives CDR1 SGHTA, CDR2 FQGNSA. Germline trimming cut 5 bases from V and 3 bases from J; bases unmatched to any gene: 10. For the CDR3, the DNA is TGTGCCAGCAGCCTTGGGGACAGTCCAATCTACGAGCAGTACGTC. It codes for CASSLGDSPIYEQYV.

The CDR3 loop is CASSPKFSTDTQYF. The CDR3, as DNA: TGTGCCAGCAGTCCTAAGTTCAGCACAGATACGCAGTATTTT. V is TRBV5-5 and J is TRBJ2-3, with no clear D. This CDR3 spans 14 amino acids. Trimming took off 5 bases at V and 0 bases at J, with 10 bases between the two ends. Germline V gene lookup returns CDR1 SGHKS and CDR2 YYEKEE (reference sequence).

CDR3 amino acids: CAISVRNTIYF. The DNA for the CDR3 is TGTGCCATTTCCGTCAGAAACACCATATATTTT. The V gene is TRBV7-3, the J gene TRBJ1-3, with D unclear. Deletions cut 10 bases from V and 5 bases from J, with 9 bases between. There are 11 residues in the CDR3. Germline CDR1 SGHTA, CDR2 FQGTGA. Together with reference TRBV7-3 and TRBJ1-3, the CDR3 gives the full variable domain: GAGVSQTPSNKVTEKGKYVELRCDPISGHTALYWYRQSLGQGPEFLIYFQGTGAADDSGLPNDRFFAVRPEGSVSTLKIQRTERGDSAVYLCAISVRNTIYFGEGSWLTVV.

The genes are TRBV7-4 and TRBJ2-1; 9 bases are a match to TRBD2. Germline V gene sequence: CDR1 SGHVT, CDR2 SQSDAQ. This CDR3 region has 15 residues. V dropped 4 bases and J dropped 5; count of bases not matched to a gene: 6. The CDR3 coding sequence is TGTGCCAGCAGCTATAGCGGGGGTTGGAACAATGAGCAGTTCTTC. It translates to CASSYSGGWNNEQFF.

The chain carries TRBV6-5 and TRBJ2-1, with a possible D match to TRBD2 (6 bases). With 5 bases removed from V and 9 bases from J, the gap between germline ends came to 14 bases. This CDR3 has 13 residues. CDR1 MNHEY and CDR2 SVGAGI come from the germline V gene. CDR3 in DNA: TGTGCCAGCAGTCTAGCGCCGGTTTCTGAGCAGTTCTTC. Encoded protein: CASSLAPVSEQFF.

V gene TRBV25-1 combines with J gene TRBJ2-1; possible D gene TRBD1, 5 bases. V lost 3 bases and J 1 base, leaving 10 bases between the germline ends. Germline values: CDR1 MGHDK, CDR2 SYGVNS. This CDR3 is built from 15 residues. This CDR3 reads CASSDRQGSYNEQFF. The CDR3 bases are TGTGCCAGCAGTGATCGTCAGGGTTCCTACAATGAGCAGTTCTTC.

This chain uses TRBV6-8 with TRBJ1-1, with a possible D match to TRBD1 (5 bases). Deletions cut 7 bases from V and 2 bases from J, with 26 bases between. This CDR3 is 18 amino acids long. Per germline, CDR1 MNHGY and CDR2 SAAAGT. In DNA form, the CDR3 reads TGTGCCAGCACCAAGACGTACAGGATATCCCCCCCCAACACTGAAGCTTTCTTT. Encoded protein: CASTKTYRISPPNTEAFF.

The chain employs TRBV6-6 and TRBJ2-1; D may be TRBD1 (6 bases). The CDR3 spans 18 residues. Germline CDR1 is MNHNY and CDR2 is SVGAGI (reference sequence). Trimming took 2 bases from V and 3 from J, leaving 20 bases between them. The CDR3 bases are TGTGCCAGCAGTTACGGGGCACTCACAGGGCAGGTCTACAATGAGCAGTTCTTC. This translates into CASSYGALTGQVYNEQFF.

This clonotype was detected only a few times. The chain couples TRBV14 to TRBJ2-2; D is undetermined. Germline V gives CDR1 SGHDN, CDR2 FVKESK. This CDR3 is 15 amino acids long. Trimming shortened V by 4 bases and J by 4 bases, and 13 bases separated the two germline ends. The CDR3, as DNA: TGTGCCAGCAGCCGCGCTCCGGATCCCACCGGGGAGCTGTTTTTT. It is translated as CASSRAPDPTGELFF.

This rearrangement joins TRBV6-5 to TRBJ1-6; maybe TRBD1 (5 bases). The CDR3 covers 16 residues. The germline V gene has CDR1 MNHEY and CDR2 SVGAGI. V was shortened by 0 bases and J by 9 bases, with 15 bases between the two germline ends. The chain's CDR3 is CASSYSGVGLLSPLHF. The CDR3 DNA sequence: TGTGCCAGCAGTTACTCGGGGGTAGGGCTTCTTTCACCCCTCCACTTT.

This rearrangement joins TRBV19 to TRBJ2-1; 8 bases are shared with TRBD2. V lost 7 bases to trimming and J lost 7 bases; unmatched junction nucleotides: 6. The CDR3 covers 13 residues. Looked up from germline, CDR1 is LNHDA and CDR2 is SQIVND (reference sequence). The CDR3 nucleotides read TGTGCCAGTAAACGGGGGGGCCTGAATGAGCAGTTCTTC. The encoded protein is CASKRGGLNEQFF.

The sample holds a few counts of this clonotype. The genes are TRBV20-1 and TRBJ1-6; tentative D call: TRBD1 (6 bases). The CDR3 is made up of 14 amino acids. Trimming cost V 6 bases and J 3 bases, with 12 bases left between them. Germline V gene sequence: CDR1 DFQATT, CDR2 SNEGSKA (reference sequence). CDR3 bases: TGCAGTGCGCCGGGACACCACTATAATTCACCCCTCCACTTT. This encodes CSAPGHHYNSPLHF.

V and J are TRBV12-3 or TRBV12-4 and TRBJ1-1; the match to TRBD1 covers 7 bases. The V gene end was trimmed by 6 bases and the J gene end by 3 bases; junction bases not matched to a gene: 10. CDR3 length: 15 amino acids. CDR3 region: CASSETGRGYTEAFF. In DNA, the CDR3 is TGTGCCAGCAGCGAGACAGGGAGAGGTTACACTGAAGCTTTCTTT.